The TCR beta chain under discussion was sequenced for a study of blood T cell repertoires in COVID-19. Study summary: Sites in the United States, Italy and Spain provided acute and convalescent COVID-19 samples. In each case, the material was cDNA or gDNA derived from T cells, B-cell-depleted T cells, or PBMCs.

Original processing methods: Researchers report that nucleated cell counts were estimated from reference gene primer amplification. Clones were sequenced by immunoSEQ multiplex PCR, and TCRdb holds only the in-frame ones, with some missing. V and J calls and clone size are given by that table; D and trimming were obtained from the DNA. The repertoire has 75,000 to 95,000 clones, 84% of them found once; the top ten carry more than 20%. The clonotype was recovered from a man aged 55 to 69 with acute or convalescent COVID-19. What was sequenced was peripheral blood.

CDR3 bases: TGTGCCAGCACACACAGGAGAACAGATAACACTGAAGCTTTCTTT. Translated: CASTHRRTDNTEAFF. The V gene is TRBV2, the J gene TRBJ1-1, with D perhaps matching TRBD1 (5 bases). V was shortened by 7 bases and J by 2 bases, with 17 bases between the two germline ends. Germline loops: CDR1 SNHLY, CDR2 FYNNEI. This CDR3 is built from 15 residues.